The clone carrying this T cell receptor beta chain was counted ten times or more. The sample belongs to a study of neurological immune-mediated disorders. The CDR3 runs to 13 residues. The germline CDR1 and CDR2 sequences are GTSNPN and SVGIG (reference sequence). Trimming cost V 7 bases and J 1 base, with 10 bases left between them. MiXCR was run by TCRdb on the 5' RACE reads, yielding one entry per CDR3 protein. The data show roughly 74,000 distinct CDR3 sequences, roughly 5% seen once. The chain uses TRBV30 and TRBJ2-2; D gene ambiguous. The TCR originated in a man aged 18 to 30 with multiple sclerosis. Sequencing was done on a sample of PBMCs. The CDR3 region has the DNA TGTGCCTACGGACGTCTGAACACCGGGGAGCTGTTTTTT. Amino acids: CAYGRLNTGELFF.